This T cell receptor beta chain was observed in a study of cytomegalovirus exposure and HLA in healthy donors. The overall study: Drawn from HLA-typed donors, tens of millions of unique TCRs were held in an early data release.

Findings and limits, study-wide: TCR beta V- and J-gene trimming was later associated with a missense DCLRE1C variant. DRB1 showed the most TCR associations and HLA-C the fewest in a later analysis, as rates varied by HLA locus.

The PCR used 60 Vbeta and 13 Jbeta primers. Produced via immunoSEQ multiplex PCR; TCRdb's table is partial and in-frame only. The table shows about 150,000 clones, with approximately 84% occurring only once. Unmatched junction bases numbered 12, after V lost 10 bases and J lost 5 bases. The germline gives CDR1 SNHLY, CDR2 FYNNEI. This CDR3 contains 14 residues. About this clone: The antigen remains undetermined.

J is TRBJ1-2 and V is TRBV2; 8 bases map to TRBD1. This TCR came from a woman aged 18-29 years in good health and CMV-seronegative. The sequenced material came from PBMCs. CDR3 DNA sequence: TGTGCCACCTCTATAGGCGGGACAGGTTATGGCTACACCTTC. Amino acids: CATSIGGTGYGYTF.